The rows below give T cell receptor beta chains drawn from one sample of a study of shared clonotypes between healthy human individuals. This table comes from immunoSEQ multiplex PCR, and its TCRdb copy is limited to in-frame clones, with some not included. The sample has some 980,000 clones, less than 85% seen once. Sequenced input: memory CD4+ T cells sorted from blood. The receptors come from a man aged 18 to 29 in good health. The CDR3 runs from the conserved cysteine through the conserved F or W. Fields, in order: D gene, J gene, clone size, V gene, CDR3 protein, CDR3 DNA. D genes are given only for firm matches. Clone size is given for some rows only: seen once, a few or many times, or a class if the clone is expanded.

D gene: NA; J gene: TRBJ2-5; clone size: once; V gene: TRBV27; CDR3 protein: CASSPYQETQYF; CDR3 DNA: TGTGCCAGCAGTCCGTACCAAGAGACCCAGTACTTC
D gene: NA; J gene: TRBJ2-7; clone size: NA; V gene: TRBV5-1; CDR3 protein: CASSLVAGMVSEQYF; CDR3 DNA: TGCGCCAGCAGCTTGGTAGCAGGGATGGTTTCCGAGCAGTACTTC
D gene: TRBD2; J gene: TRBJ2-2; clone size: NA; V gene: TRBV7-8; CDR3 protein: CASSLLAGGNTGELFF; CDR3 DNA: TGTGCCAGCAGCTTACTAGCGGGAGGGAACACCGGGGAGCTGTTTTTT
D gene: TRBD1; J gene: TRBJ1-5; clone size: NA; V gene: TRBV10-3; CDR3 protein: CAIGESGGRQPQHF; CDR3 DNA: TGTGCCATCGGTGAGTCAGGGGGCAGACAGCCCCAGCATTTT
D gene: NA; J gene: TRBJ2-2; clone size: NA; V gene: TRBV28; CDR3 protein: CASTDLGDWTGNTGELFF; CDR3 DNA: TGTGCCAGCACCGATTTAGGGGACTGGACAGGCAACACCGGGGAGCTGTTTTTT
D gene: TRBD1; J gene: TRBJ2-1; clone size: once; V gene: TRBV28; CDR3 protein: CASSPYGTGFNEQFF; CDR3 DNA: TGTGCCAGCAGTCCCTATGGGACAGGGTTTAATGAGCAGTTCTTC
D gene: NA; J gene: TRBJ2-3; clone size: NA; V gene: TRBV13; CDR3 protein: CASSPRTGTDTQYF; CDR3 DNA: TGTGCCAGCAGTCCAAGAACAGGGACAGATACGCAGTATTTT
D gene: TRBD2; J gene: TRBJ2-3; clone size: NA; V gene: TRBV7-9; CDR3 protein: CASSFLAGEADTQYF; CDR3 DNA: TGTGCCAGCAGCTTCTTAGCGGGAGAGGCAGATACGCAGTATTTT
D gene: NA; J gene: TRBJ1-1; clone size: few; V gene: TRBV16; CDR3 protein: CASSQNTQSAFF; CDR3 DNA: TGTGCCAGCAGCCAGAATACCCAATCCGCTTTCTTT
D gene: TRBD1; J gene: TRBJ2-7; clone size: once; V gene: TRBV5-1; CDR3 protein: CASSLAGTGFSYEQYF; CDR3 DNA: TGCGCCAGCAGCTTGGCCGGGACAGGCTTCTCCTACGAGCAGTACTTC
D gene: NA; J gene: TRBJ2-3; clone size: NA; V gene: TRBV9; CDR3 protein: CASSVVGASASDTQYF; CDR3 DNA: TGTGCCAGCAGCGTAGTTGGGGCTAGCGCATCAGATACGCAGTATTTT
D gene: NA; J gene: TRBJ2-5; clone size: once; V gene: TRBV6-5; CDR3 protein: CASSYSQTSRETQYF; CDR3 DNA: TGTGCCAGCAGTTACTCCCAGACTAGTAGAGAGACCCAGTACTTC
D gene: TRBD1; J gene: TRBJ2-5; clone size: NA; V gene: TRBV5-4; CDR3 protein: CASSLDGTGETQYF; CDR3 DNA: TGTGCCAGCAGCTTAGATGGGACAGGAGAGACCCAGTACTTC
D gene: NA; J gene: TRBJ1-1; clone size: NA; V gene: TRBV28; CDR3 protein: CASSLIGSIPEAFF; CDR3 DNA: TGTGCCAGCAGTTTAATTGGCAGTATCCCTGAAGCTTTCTTT
D gene: NA; J gene: TRBJ2-5; clone size: NA; V gene: TRBV6-4; CDR3 protein: CASSDRVVRQETQYF; CDR3 DNA: TGTGCCAGCAGTGATAGGGTAGTCAGGCAAGAGACCCAGTACTTC
D gene: NA; J gene: TRBJ2-4; clone size: NA; V gene: TRBV7-9; CDR3 protein: CASSLGQANIQYF; CDR3 DNA: TGTGCCAGCAGCTTAGGACAAGCAAACATTCAGTACTTC
D gene: NA; J gene: TRBJ1-5; clone size: many; V gene: TRBV6-1; CDR3 protein: CASNAEPFSNQPQHF; CDR3 DNA: TGTGCCAGCAACGCAGAGCCCTTTAGCAATCAGCCCCAGCATTTT
D gene: TRBD1; J gene: TRBJ1-4; clone size: NA; V gene: TRBV9; CDR3 protein: CASSQGTGLNEKLFF; CDR3 DNA: TGTGCCAGCAGCCAAGGGACAGGTCTTAATGAAAAACTGTTTTTT
D gene: NA; J gene: TRBJ1-5; clone size: NA; V gene: TRBV4-1; CDR3 protein: CASSQVMSGQPQHF; CDR3 DNA: TGCGCCAGCAGCCAAGTGATGTCTGGTCAGCCCCAGCATTTT
D gene: NA; J gene: TRBJ2-1; clone size: NA; V gene: TRBV7-9; CDR3 protein: CASSLGWPVSEILYNEQFF; CDR3 DNA: TGTGCCAGCAGCTTAGGTTGGCCGGTTTCGGAAATTCTCTACAATGAGCAGTTCTTC
D gene: NA; J gene: TRBJ1-5; clone size: many; V gene: TRBV7-2; CDR3 protein: CASSLHAGQLNQPQHF; CDR3 DNA: TGTGCCAGCAGCCTCCATGCCGGACAGCTCAATCAGCCCCAGCATTTT
D gene: TRBD2; J gene: TRBJ2-5; clone size: NA; V gene: TRBV10-2; CDR3 protein: CASSSTGLTQETQYF; CDR3 DNA: TGCGCCAGCAGCTCCACGGGACTAACACAAGAGACCCAGTACTTC
D gene: NA; J gene: TRBJ2-1; clone size: NA; V gene: TRBV5-1; CDR3 protein: CASSLERGFEQFF; CDR3 DNA: TGCGCCAGCAGCTTGGAAAGGGGTTTCGAGCAGTTCTTC
D gene: TRBD2; J gene: TRBJ2-7; clone size: NA; V gene: TRBV6-1; CDR3 protein: CASSETGASGGTEQYF; CDR3 DNA: TGTGCCAGCAGTGAAACGGGGGCTAGCGGGGGGACTGAGCAGTACTTC
D gene: NA; J gene: TRBJ2-7; clone size: NA; V gene: TRBV9; CDR3 protein: CASSPPGSHYEQYF; CDR3 DNA: TGTGCCAGCAGCCCTCCCGGGTCGCACTACGAGCAGTACTTC
D gene: NA; J gene: TRBJ2-1; clone size: NA; V gene: TRBV30; CDR3 protein: CAWRQESYNEQFF; CDR3 DNA: TGTGCCTGGAGGCAAGAGTCCTACAATGAGCAGTTCTTC
D gene: NA; J gene: TRBJ2-2; clone size: NA; V gene: TRBV5-4; CDR3 protein: CASSIANFGELFF; CDR3 DNA: TGTGCCAGCAGCATAGCGAACTTCGGGGAGCTGTTTTTT
D gene: NA; J gene: TRBJ2-3; clone size: NA; V gene: TRBV19; CDR3 protein: CASSIGQGGTDTQYF; CDR3 DNA: TGTGCCAGTAGTATCGGCCAGGGAGGCACAGATACGCAGTATTTT